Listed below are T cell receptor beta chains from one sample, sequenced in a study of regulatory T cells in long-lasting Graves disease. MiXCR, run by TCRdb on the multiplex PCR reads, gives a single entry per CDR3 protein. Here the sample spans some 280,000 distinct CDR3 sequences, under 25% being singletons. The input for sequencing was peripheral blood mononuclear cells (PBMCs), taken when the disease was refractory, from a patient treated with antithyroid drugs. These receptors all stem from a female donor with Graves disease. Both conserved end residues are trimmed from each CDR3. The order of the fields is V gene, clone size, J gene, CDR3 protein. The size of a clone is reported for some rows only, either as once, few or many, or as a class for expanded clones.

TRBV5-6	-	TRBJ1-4	ASSFSGRGNEKLF
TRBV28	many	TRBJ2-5	ASRRTSGSYSRQETQY
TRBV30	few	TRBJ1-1	AWSDRAMEAF
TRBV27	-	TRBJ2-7	ASKIAGGAYEQY
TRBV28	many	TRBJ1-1	ASSLMGAGTEAF
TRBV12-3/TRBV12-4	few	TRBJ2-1	ASSFAGGYNEQF
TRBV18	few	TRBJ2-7	ASAQAGFPYEQY
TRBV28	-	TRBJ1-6	ASSFPVSSYNSPLH
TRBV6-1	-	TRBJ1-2	ASTPPTGRSEGYT
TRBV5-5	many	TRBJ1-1	ASSLVGQGATEAF
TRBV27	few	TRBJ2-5	ASSPLTSVTGTQY
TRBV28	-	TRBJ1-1	ASSGGFTEAF
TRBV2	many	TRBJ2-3	ASSSGGSFGTDTQY
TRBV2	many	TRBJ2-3	ASSPRTDTQY